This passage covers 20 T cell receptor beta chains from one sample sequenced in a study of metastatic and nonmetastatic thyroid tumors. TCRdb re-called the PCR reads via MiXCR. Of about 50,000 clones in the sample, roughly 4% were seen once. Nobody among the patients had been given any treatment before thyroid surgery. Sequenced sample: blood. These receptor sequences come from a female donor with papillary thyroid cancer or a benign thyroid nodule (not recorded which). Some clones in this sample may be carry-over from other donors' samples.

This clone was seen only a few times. This CDR3 is CASSLQSTDTQYF. DNA of the CDR3: TGTGCCAGCAGCCTACAAAGCACAGATACGCAGTATTTT. J is TRBJ2-3 and V is TRBV7-3; D remains ambiguous. Trimming pared 5 bases from V and 0 bases from J, leaving 6 bases between. CDR3 length: 13 amino acids. The germline gives CDR1 SGHTA, CDR2 FQGTGA.

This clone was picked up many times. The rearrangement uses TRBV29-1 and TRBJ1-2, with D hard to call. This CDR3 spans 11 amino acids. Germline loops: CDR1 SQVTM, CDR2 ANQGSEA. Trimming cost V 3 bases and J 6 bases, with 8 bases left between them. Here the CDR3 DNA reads TGCAGCGTTGATGGTGGTAATGGCTACACCTTC. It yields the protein CSVDGGNGYTF.

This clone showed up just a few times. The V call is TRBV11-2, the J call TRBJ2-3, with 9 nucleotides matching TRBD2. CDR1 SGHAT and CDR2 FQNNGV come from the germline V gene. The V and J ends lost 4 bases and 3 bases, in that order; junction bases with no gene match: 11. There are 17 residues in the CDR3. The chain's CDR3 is CASSSSEAGGGTDTQYF. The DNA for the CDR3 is TGTGCCAGCAGCTCGTCAGAGGCGGGAGGGGGGACAGATACGCAGTATTTT.

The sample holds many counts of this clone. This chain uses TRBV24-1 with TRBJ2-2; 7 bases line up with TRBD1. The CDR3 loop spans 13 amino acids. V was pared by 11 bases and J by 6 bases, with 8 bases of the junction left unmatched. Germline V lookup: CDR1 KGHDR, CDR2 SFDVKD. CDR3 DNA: TGTGCCATCGACCAGGGGGACGCCGGGGAGCTGTTTTTT. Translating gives CAIDQGDAGELFF.

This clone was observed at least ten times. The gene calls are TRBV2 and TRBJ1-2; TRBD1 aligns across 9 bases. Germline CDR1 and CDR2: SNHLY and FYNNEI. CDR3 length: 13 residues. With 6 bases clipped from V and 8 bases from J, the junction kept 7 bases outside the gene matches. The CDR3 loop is CASSGQGTWGYTF. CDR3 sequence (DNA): TGTGCCAGCAGCGGACAGGGGACTTGGGGCTACACCTTC.

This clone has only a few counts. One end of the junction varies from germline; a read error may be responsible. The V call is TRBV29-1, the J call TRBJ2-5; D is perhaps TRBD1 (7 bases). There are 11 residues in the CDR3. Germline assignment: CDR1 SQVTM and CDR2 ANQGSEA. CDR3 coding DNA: TGTAGCGTCACCACAGGGGAGGCTCAGTACTTC. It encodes CSVTTGEAQYF.

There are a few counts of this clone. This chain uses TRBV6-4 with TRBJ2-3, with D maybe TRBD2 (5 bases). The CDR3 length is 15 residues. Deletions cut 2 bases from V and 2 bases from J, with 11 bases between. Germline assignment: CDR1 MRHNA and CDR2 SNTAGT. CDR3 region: CASSDDPGTTDTQYF. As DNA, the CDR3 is TGTGCCAGCAGTGACGATCCGGGAACCACAGATACGCAGTATTTT.

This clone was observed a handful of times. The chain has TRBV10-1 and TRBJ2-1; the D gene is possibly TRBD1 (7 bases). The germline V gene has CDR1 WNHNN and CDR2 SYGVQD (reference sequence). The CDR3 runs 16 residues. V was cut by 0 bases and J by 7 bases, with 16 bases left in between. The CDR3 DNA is TGCGCCAGCAGTGAGTCGCGGAGGGGGCTTGGTAATGAGCAGTTCTTC. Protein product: CASSESRRGLGNEQFF.

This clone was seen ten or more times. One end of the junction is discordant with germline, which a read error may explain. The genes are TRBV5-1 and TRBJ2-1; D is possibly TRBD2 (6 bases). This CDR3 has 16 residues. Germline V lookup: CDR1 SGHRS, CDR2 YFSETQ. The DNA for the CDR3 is TGCGCCAGCAGCTTGGATGGGGTTCGGGGGTCTAATGAACAGTTCTTC. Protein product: CASSLDGVRGSNEQFF.

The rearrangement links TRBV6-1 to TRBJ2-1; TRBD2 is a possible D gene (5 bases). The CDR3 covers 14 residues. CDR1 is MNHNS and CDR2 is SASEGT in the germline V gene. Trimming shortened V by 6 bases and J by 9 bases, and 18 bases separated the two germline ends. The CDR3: CASSGSGWVGEQFF. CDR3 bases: TGTGCCAGCAGCGGAAGCGGATGGGTGGGTGAGCAGTTCTTC.

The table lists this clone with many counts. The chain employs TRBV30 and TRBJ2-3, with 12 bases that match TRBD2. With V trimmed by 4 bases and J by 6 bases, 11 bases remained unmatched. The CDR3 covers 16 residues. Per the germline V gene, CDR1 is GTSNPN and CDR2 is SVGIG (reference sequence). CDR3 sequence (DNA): TGTGCCTGGAACCGACGACTAGCGGGAGATGCGGATACGCAGTATTTT. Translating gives CAWNRRLAGDADTQYF.

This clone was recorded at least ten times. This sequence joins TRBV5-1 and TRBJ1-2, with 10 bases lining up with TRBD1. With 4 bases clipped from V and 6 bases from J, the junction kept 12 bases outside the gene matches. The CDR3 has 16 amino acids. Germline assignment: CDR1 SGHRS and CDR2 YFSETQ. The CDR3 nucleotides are TGCGCCAGCAGCGGGACAGGGGTACGGTCCGGCGATGGCTACACCTTC. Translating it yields CASSGTGVRSGDGYTF.

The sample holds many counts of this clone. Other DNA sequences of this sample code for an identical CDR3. For the CDR3, the DNA is TGTGCCAGCAGCCAAGATCGGCTAGCGGGAGAGCAGTTCTTC. This translates into CASSQDRLAGEQFF. The chain employs TRBV3-1 and TRBJ2-1; 9 bases align to TRBD2. Looked up from germline, CDR1 is LGHDT and CDR2 is YNNKEL (reference sequence). The CDR3 covers 14 residues. With V trimmed by 0 bases and J by 10 bases, 4 bases remained unmatched.

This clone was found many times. CDR3 coding DNA: TGTGCCAGCAGCCTAACAACAGGACCGGGACTAAGCACAGATACGCAGTATTTT. This gives the protein CASSLTTGPGLSTDTQYF. The rearrangement joins TRBV11-2 to TRBJ2-3, with TRBD2 matching over 7 bases. The CDR3 loop spans 18 amino acids. After removal of 5 bases from V and 0 bases from J, the junction contained 14 bases not matched to a gene. Germline lookup yields CDR1 SGHAT and CDR2 FQNNGV.

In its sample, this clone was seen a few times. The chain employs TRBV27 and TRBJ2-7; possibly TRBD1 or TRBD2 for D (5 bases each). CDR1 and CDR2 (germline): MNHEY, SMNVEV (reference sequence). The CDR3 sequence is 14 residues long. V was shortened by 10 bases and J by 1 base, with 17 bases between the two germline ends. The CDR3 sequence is CATSRVGRSYEQYF. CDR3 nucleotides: TGTGCCACCTCACGGGTGGGACGTTCCTACGAGCAGTACTTC.

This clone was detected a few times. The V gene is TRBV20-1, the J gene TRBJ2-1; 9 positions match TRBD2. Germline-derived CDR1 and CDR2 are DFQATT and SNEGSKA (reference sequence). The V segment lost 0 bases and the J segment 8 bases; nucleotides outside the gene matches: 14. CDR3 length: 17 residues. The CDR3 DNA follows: TGCAGTGCTAGAGAGCCCCCCAATAGCGGGAGCGTAGATGAGCAGTTCTTC. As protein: CSAREPPNSGSVDEQFF.

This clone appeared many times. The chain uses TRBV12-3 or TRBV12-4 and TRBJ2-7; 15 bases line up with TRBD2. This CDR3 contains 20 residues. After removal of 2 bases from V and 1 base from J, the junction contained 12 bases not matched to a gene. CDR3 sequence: CASSLRLEGTSGRSSYEQYF. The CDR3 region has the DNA TGTGCCAGCAGTTTAAGGTTAGAGGGGACTAGCGGGAGGAGTTCCTACGAGCAGTACTTC.

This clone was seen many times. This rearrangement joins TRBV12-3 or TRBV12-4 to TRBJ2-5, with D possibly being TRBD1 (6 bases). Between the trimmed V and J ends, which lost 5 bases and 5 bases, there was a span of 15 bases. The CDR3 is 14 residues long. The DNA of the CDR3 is TGTGCCAGCAGTCCACAGGGTCGTTGGGAGACCCAGTACTTC. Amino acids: CASSPQGRWETQYF.

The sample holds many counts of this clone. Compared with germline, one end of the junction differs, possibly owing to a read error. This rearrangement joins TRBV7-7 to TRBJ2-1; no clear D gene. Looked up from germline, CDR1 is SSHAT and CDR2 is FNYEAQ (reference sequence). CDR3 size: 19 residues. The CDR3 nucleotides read TGTGCTAGCAGCTTATCCTTTGGCGTAGACCCCTCGTCATACAATGAGCAGTTCTTC. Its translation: CASSLSFGVDPSSYNEQFF.

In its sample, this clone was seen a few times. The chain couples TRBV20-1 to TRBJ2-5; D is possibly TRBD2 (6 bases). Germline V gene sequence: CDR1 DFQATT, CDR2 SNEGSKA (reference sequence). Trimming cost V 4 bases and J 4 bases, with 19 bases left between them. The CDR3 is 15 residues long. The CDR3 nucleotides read TGCAGTGCTAAGAGTACCGACGCTAGCGCAGAGACCCAGTACTTC. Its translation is CSAKSTDASAETQYF.